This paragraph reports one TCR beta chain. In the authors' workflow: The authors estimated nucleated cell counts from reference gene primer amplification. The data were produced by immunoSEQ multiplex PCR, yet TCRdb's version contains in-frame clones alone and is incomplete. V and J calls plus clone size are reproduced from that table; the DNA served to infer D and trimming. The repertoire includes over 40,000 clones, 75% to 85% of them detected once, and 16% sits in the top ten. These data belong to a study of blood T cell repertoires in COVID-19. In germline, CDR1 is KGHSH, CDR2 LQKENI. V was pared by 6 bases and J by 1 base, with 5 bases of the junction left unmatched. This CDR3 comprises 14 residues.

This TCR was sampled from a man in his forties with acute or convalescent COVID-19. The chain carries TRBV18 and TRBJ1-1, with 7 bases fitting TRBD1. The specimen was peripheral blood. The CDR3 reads CASSRQGQNTEAFF. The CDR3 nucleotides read TGTGCCAGCTCCCGACAGGGCCAGAACACTGAAGCTTTCTTT.